This TCR beta chain was recorded in a study of T cell repertoires in cytomegalovirus infection. On the study more broadly: Shared public TCR beta signatures pointed to both CMV infection and a matching HLA type.

Trimming took 1 base from V and 7 from J, leaving 12 bases between them. Germline CDR1 SGDLS, CDR2 YYNGEE. This CDR3 region has 14 residues. The study's findings and limits: Cumulative public TCR beta family frequency identified CMV carriers with the relevant HLA.

TCRdb called the reads again in MiXCR, with one record for every CDR3 protein. The sample holds around 770,000 distinct CDR3 sequences, just under 30% seen once. For this clonotype: Its matching antigen is unknown.

The receptor's source is a human donor in good health (CMV status not recorded). Some clones in this sample may be carry-over from other donors' samples. This specimen consisted of cultured CD8+ T cells from PBMCs, obtained from culture after CMV antigen stimulation. The chain employs TRBV9 and TRBJ2-1; tentative D call: TRBD1 (6 bases). The CDR3: CASSVNRARNEQFF. The CDR3 bases are TGTGCCAGCAGCGTAAACAGGGCACGGAATGAGCAGTTCTTC.